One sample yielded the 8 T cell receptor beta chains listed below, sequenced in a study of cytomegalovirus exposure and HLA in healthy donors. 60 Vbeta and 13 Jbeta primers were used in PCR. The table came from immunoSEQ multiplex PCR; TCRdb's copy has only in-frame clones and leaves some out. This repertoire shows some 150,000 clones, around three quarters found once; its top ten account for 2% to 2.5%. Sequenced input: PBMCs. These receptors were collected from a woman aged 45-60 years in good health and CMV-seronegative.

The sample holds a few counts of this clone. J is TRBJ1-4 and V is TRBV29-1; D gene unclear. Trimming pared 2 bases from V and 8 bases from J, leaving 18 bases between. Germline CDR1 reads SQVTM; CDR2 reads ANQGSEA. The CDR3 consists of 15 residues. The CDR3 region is CSVELSASGGEKLFF. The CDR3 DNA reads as TGCAGCGTTGAACTTTCCGCCTCCGGAGGGGAAAAACTGTTTTTT.

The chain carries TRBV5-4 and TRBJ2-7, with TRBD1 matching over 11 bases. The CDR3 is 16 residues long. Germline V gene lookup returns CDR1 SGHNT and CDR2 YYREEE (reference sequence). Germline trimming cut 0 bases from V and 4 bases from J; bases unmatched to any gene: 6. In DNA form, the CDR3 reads TGTGCCAGCAGCTTGGCCGGGACAGGGGGTACGTACGAGCAGTACTTC. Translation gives CASSLAGTGGTYEQYF.

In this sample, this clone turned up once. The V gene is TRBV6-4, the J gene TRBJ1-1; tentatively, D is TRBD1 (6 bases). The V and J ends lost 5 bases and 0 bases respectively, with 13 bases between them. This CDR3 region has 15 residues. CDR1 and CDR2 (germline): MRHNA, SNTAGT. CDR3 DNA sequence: TGTGCCAGCAGTCCACGAGGGGGGGTGAACACTGAAGCTTTCTTT. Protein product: CASSPRGGVNTEAFF.

As DNA, the CDR3 is TGTGCCAGCAGTGATTACGGGACAGGGGTTGGTGAAAAACTGTTTTTT. Translated, it gives CASSDYGTGVGEKLFF. The V gene is TRBV25-1, the J gene TRBJ1-4, with 10 bases that match TRBD1. Germline V gene sequence: CDR1 MGHDK, CDR2 SYGVNS. The CDR3 loop spans 16 amino acids. Trimming took 3 bases from V and 7 from J; bases not matched to a gene: 8.

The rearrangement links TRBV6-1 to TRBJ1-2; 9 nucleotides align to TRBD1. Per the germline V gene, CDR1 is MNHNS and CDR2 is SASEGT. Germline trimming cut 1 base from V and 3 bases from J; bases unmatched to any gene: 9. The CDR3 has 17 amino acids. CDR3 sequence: CASSEVWTGVLHYGYTF. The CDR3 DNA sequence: TGTGCCAGCAGTGAAGTCTGGACAGGGGTACTGCACTATGGCTACACCTTC.

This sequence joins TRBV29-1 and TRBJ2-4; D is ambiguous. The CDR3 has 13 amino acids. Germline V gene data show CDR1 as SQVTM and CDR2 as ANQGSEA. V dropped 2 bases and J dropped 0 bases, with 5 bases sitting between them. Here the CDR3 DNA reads TGCAGCGTTGAAAGCGTAGCCAAAAACATTCAGTACTTC. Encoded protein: CSVESVAKNIQYF. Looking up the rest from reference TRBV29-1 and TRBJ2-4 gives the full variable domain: SAVISQKPSRDICQRGTSLTIQCQVDSQVTMMFWYRQQPGQSLTLIATANQGSEATYESGFVIDKFPISRPNLTFSTLTVSNMSPEDSSIYLCSVESVAKNIQYFGAGTRLSVL.

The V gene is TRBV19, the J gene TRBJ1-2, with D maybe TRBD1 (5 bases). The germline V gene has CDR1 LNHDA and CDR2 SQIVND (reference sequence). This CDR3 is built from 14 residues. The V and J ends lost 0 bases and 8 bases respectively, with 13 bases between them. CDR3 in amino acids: CASSIDLQGSGYTF. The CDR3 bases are TGTGCCAGTAGTATAGATCTGCAGGGCAGCGGCTACACCTTC.

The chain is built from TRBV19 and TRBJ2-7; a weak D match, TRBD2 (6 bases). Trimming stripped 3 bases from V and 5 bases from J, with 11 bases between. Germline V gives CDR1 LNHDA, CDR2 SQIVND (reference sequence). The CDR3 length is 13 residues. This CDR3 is CASSMGREHEQYF. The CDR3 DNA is TGTGCCAGTAGTATGGGACGGGAGCACGAGCAGTACTTC. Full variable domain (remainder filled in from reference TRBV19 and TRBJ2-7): DGGITQSPKYLFRKEGQNVTLSCEQNLNHDAMYWYRQDPGQGLRLIYYSQIVNDFQKGDIAEGYSVSREKKESFPLTVTSAQKNPTAFYLCASSMGREHEQYFGPGTRLTVT.